This T cell receptor beta chain is drawn from a study of T cell responses to AZD1222 COVID-19 vaccine. In the study overall: Analyses pooled second doses at about 4 or about 12 weeks.

Study-wide points: Per reports, nearly half of all spike-specific TCRs target regions that are unmutated in variants. Without day 14 samples, only post-peak T cell repertoires were studied. Only a handful of AZD1222 recipients, roughly 6 in all, had baseline seropositivity.

Note on this clone: Its specificity is unknown.

Libraries were prepared by immunoSEQ multiplex PCR; TCRdb keeps only in-frame clonotypes and omits some of them. Found here are 150,000 to 200,000 clones, 80% to 95% of them singletons; the top ten hold 1% to 1.5%. Trimming pared 3 bases from V and 4 bases from J, leaving 14 bases between. Germline V gene data show CDR1 as SGHTA and CDR2 as FQGNSA. CDR3 length equals 15 residues. The sample consisted of peripheral blood, taken on day 0 of AZD1222 vaccination. The chain has TRBV7-2 and TRBJ2-3, with D perhaps being TRBD1 or TRBD2 (5 bases each). The TCR was taken from an adult in good health. The CDR3 loop is CASSFLGVRADTQYF. The CDR3 DNA sequence: TGTGCCAGCAGCTTTCTGGGGGTGAGGGCAGATACGCAGTATTTT.